The entry below gives a single TCR beta chain sequence along with its context. The data belong to a study of blood T cell dynamics during melanoma immunotherapy. Time point meaning: pre-treatment baseline. One draw preceded checkpoint blockade; another followed its first cycle at week 3. Patients with prior systemic cancer treatment, concomitant immunosuppressants, or other active malignancies were excluded. Generated by immunoSEQ multiplex PCR, the TCRdb table keeps only in-frame clones and is missing some. The repertoire includes 6,200 or so clones, 85% to 95% of them detected once, and 9.5% to 15% sits in the top ten. V dropped 5 bases and J dropped 5; count of bases not matched to a gene: 14. CDR1 SGHVS and CDR2 FNYEAQ come from the germline V gene. The CDR3 runs to 17 residues.

The receptor was derived from a human donor with melanoma. This material consisted of cell-free DNA from blood, taken from a patient treated with checkpoint blockade. V usage is TRBV7-6 and J usage is TRBJ2-7; 11 bases align to TRBD2. Here the CDR3 reads CASSPQPGLAALHEQYF. CDR3 bases: TGTGCCAGCAGCCCCCAACCGGGACTAGCGGCCTTGCACGAGCAGTACTTC.